Shown below are 3 T cell receptor beta chains from a single sample sequenced in a study of beta chain features in type 1 diabetes. Study-level results: Among patients with Type 1 diabetes, TCRB CDR3s were moderately but significantly shorter in every one of the four CD4+ subsets.

The antigens of these receptors remain unknown. Expressed TCRB transcripts got sequenced, as all isolated RNA was reverse transcribed. Data came from immunoSEQ multiplex PCR; TCRdb stores just in-frame clones and leaves some out. The sample records around 170,000 clones, 9% being singletons. Material for sequencing was central memory CD4+ T cells from blood. The receptors here all came from a woman younger than 45 with type 1 diabetes.

The chain uses TRBV7-8 and TRBJ2-7, with 10 bases lining up with TRBD1. V was clipped by 5 bases and J by 3 bases; unmatched bases: 4. CDR1 and CDR2 from the germline V gene are SGHVS and FQNEAQ. This CDR3 is built from 14 residues. DNA of the CDR3: TGTGCCAGCAGCGAAGGGACAGGGGTCTACGAGCAGTACTTC. Its translation is CASSEGTGVYEQYF.

The chain combines TRBV11-3 with TRBJ2-1, with D possibly being TRBD1 (6 bases). The CDR3 has 15 amino acids. The germline gives CDR1 SGHNT, CDR2 YENEEA. Between the trimmed V and J ends, which lost 5 bases and 2 bases, there was a span of 13 bases. CDR3 in amino acids: CASSRGTQTYNEQFF. CDR3 nucleotide sequence: TGTGCCAGCAGCCGAGGGACACAGACCTACAATGAGCAGTTCTTC. The whole variable domain, filled in from reference TRBV11-3 and TRBJ2-1, reads EAGVVQSPRYKIIEKKQPVAFWCNPISGHNTLYWYLQNLGQGPELLIRYENEEAVDDSQLPKDRFSAERLKGVDSTLKIQPAELGDSAVYLCASSRGTQTYNEQFFGPGTRLTVL.

This clone was seen more than once but under ten times. The chain couples TRBV4-1 to TRBJ2-3; 10 bases match TRBD2. This CDR3 comprises 16 residues. The germline CDR1 and CDR2 sequences are MGHRA and YSYEKL. The V gene end was trimmed by 0 bases and the J gene end by 8 bases; junction bases not matched to a gene: 8. CDR3 in amino acids: CASSQDRSGRAGTQYF. Here the CDR3 DNA reads TGCGCCAGCAGCCAAGATAGAAGCGGGAGGGCCGGTACGCAGTATTTT.